This T cell receptor beta chain was sequenced during a study of human T cells and chemical hapten exposure (dated by TCRdb to the early 2020s). Looking at the study overall: For sensitization, 2% DPC in acetone was applied to a roughly 2 cm by roughly 2 cm area of upper inner arm skin. Weekly therapeutic DPC doses were additionally applied to the scalp of patients throughout the roughly 25-week study period. Patch testing on the upper back used Finn chambers containing 0.01% DPC, with scoring done after 6 days according to International Contact Dermatitis Research Group standards. Alopecia areata with under or over 50% scalp involvement, alopecia totalis and alopecia universalis were represented in the patient cohort, which was mostly female. Libraries were combined into a pool for sequencing, and differences in TCR yield between samples came mainly from small differences in library volumes within the pool. In alopecia patients, the study followed how the peripheral blood TCR repertoire changed in vivo over primary and secondary sensitization to diphenylcyclopropenone (DPC), a hapten. Blood samples were taken from patients before sensitization (week 0) and then at 2, 6 and about 24 weeks after DPC sensitization. About 30 alopecia patients provided blood for TCR sequencing at one to four time points (pre-sensitization, 2, 6 and 24 weeks). Broad study findings and their caveats: Repeated subsampling changed both the strength of the expansion versus patch-test correlation and the threshold at which that correlation became significant. The number of TCRs above 1 in 1000 frequency did not change with DPC sensitization; there was no evidence of global repertoire structure alterations. A positive correlation was found between the number of PT1 expanded TCRs and patch test score, with significance reached at thresholds 8, 16 and 32 but not 4. Because all patients had alopecia, a presumed autoimmune disease, the immune response of the patients might differ from that of healthy individuals. Significantly more large CDR3 similarity clusters were formed by expanded TCRs than by pre-sensitization or healthy control sets, consistent with antigen-driven responses.

Remarks on this clonotype: Its recognized antigen is unknown. Within one base of it there is no much larger clone, and no base qualities were kept.

The time point label, as the study defines it: pre-sensitization, week 0. The sample's treatment or condition label is to be understood as: therapeutic diphenylcyclopropenone sensitization with weekly scalp DPC. At every patch-test visit, the blood draw took place before the patch test was put on. Patients were eligible if aged 18 to 70, diagnosed with alopecia and judged suitable for DPC therapy, and pregnant patients were excluded. Total RNA was extracted from unfractionated whole blood that had been collected in Tempus Blood RNA tubes. Libraries came from RACE. Sequencing relied on a NextSeq 500. During library preparation, unique molecular identifiers were attached to individual cDNA molecules so that TCRs could be counted quantitatively and reproducibly. Each blood RNA sample was used to sequence both TCR alpha and TCR beta chains. The paper's data handling went like this. The median number of TCRs per sample was approximately 98,000, ranging from roughly 23,224 to 690,600. The Decombinator software suite was used to annotate the V, J and CDR3 of the TCR reads. Every sample was subsampled to the same number of TCRs (28,000) for the PS versus PT1 abundance plots. Expanded TCRs were defined as absent before sensitization and observed at least eight times at the 2-week time point. Clones were called with MiXCR by TCRdb after fastp trimmed the public reads at Q25, and only in-frame beta chains were retained. All rows with the same CDR3 protein become a single entry with the most common DNA and genes. The V and J calls here are based on TCRdb, not the publication. Present in this sample are 190,000 or so distinct CDR3 sequences, approximately 29% of which were seen just once. The top ten clonotypes cover less than 3.5% of the sample.

Counted from cysteine to phenylalanine, this CDR3 has 19 amino acids. The retained sequence is limited to the CDR3, 57 bases, with the frame set at the first base. Source: whole blood, taken in connection with sensitization to the hapten diphenylcyclopropenone (DPC). The chain couples TRBV3-2 to TRBJ2-1; the table calls TRBD2, which could not be checked here. TRBV3-2 is listed as a pseudogene. The TCR sequence derives from a woman between 25 and 40 years old with alopecia areata. Some clones in this sample may be carry-over from other donors' samples. The DNA sequence is TGTGCCAGCAGCCAGAAGACGTGGTGCGGGACTACTTCCTACAATGAGCAGTTCTTC. The resulting protein is CASSQKTWCGTTSYNEQFF.